This T cell receptor beta chain was captured in a study of T cells in Graves' hyperthyroidism and ophthalmopathy. This clonotype appeared many times. The investigators amplified TCR beta CDR3 regions from RNA transcripts. HTBI primers drove first-round RT-PCR of the TCR CDR3. TCRdb re-called the multiplex PCR reads through MiXCR, storing one row per CDR3 protein. The table includes some 50,000 distinct CDR3 sequences, about half detected once. The V end lost 5 bases, the J end lost 5 bases, and 10 bases lay between the germline ends. The germline V gene encodes CDR1 SGHRS and CDR2 YFSETQ. CDR3 length: 12 residues.

The TCR originated in a woman between 50 and 59 years old with Graves' ophthalmopathy. The chain joins TRBV5-1 to TRBJ1-1; D gene uncertain. Sequencing input: blood. The CDR3 protein is CASRGSGTEAFF. For the CDR3, the DNA is TGCGCCAGCAGAGGCAGTGGAACTGAAGCTTTCTTT.